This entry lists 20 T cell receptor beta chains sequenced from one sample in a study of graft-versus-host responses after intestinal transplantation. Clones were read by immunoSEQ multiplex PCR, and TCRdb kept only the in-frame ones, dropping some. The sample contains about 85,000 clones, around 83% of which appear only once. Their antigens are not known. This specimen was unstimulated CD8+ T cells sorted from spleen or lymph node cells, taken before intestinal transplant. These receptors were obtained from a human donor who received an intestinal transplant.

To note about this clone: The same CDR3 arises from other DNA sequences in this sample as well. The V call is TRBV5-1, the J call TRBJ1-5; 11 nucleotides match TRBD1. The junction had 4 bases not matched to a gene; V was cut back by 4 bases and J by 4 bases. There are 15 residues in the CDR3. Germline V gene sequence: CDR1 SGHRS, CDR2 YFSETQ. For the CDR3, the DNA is TGCGCCAGCAGCCTGGGGACAGGGGGGAATCAGCCCCAGCATTTT. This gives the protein CASSLGTGGNQPQHF.

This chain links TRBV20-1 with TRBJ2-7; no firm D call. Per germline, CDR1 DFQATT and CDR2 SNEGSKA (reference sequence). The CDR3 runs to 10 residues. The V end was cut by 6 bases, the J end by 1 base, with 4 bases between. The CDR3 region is CSAKSYEQYF. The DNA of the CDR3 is TGCAGTGCCAAGTCCTACGAGCAGTACTTC.

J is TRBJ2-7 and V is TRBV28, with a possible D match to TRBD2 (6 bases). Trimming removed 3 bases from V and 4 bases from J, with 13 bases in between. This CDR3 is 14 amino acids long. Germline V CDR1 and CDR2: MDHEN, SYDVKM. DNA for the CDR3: TGTGCCAGCAGTTTGGAGGGGAAAGGTTACGAGCAGTACTTC. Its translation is CASSLEGKGYEQYF.

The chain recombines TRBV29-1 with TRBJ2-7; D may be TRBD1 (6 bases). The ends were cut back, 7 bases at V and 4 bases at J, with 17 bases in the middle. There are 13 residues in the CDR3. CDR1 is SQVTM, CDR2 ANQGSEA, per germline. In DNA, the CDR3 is TGCAGCGCCTCCGGGACAACGGAATACGAGCAGTACTTC. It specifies CSASGTTEYEQYF.

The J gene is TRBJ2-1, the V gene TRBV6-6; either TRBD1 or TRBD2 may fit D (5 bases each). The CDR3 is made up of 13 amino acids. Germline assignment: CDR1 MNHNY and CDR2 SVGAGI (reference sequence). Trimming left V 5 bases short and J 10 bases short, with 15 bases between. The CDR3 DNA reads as TGTGCCAGCAGTCGGGACGGGTCTAGAGAGCAGTTCTTC. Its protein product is CASSRDGSREQFF.

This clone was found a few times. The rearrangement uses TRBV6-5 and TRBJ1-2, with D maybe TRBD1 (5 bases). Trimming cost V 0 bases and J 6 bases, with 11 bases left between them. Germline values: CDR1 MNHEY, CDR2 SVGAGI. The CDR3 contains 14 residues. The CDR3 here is CASSYSGGVDGYTF. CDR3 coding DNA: TGTGCCAGCAGTTACTCGGGGGGGGTTGATGGCTACACCTTC.

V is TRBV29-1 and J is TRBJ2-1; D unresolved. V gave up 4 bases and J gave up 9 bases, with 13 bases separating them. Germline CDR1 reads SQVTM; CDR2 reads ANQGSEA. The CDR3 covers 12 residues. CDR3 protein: CSVVVGSGEQFF. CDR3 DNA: TGCAGCGTTGTAGTAGGGTCAGGTGAGCAGTTCTTC.

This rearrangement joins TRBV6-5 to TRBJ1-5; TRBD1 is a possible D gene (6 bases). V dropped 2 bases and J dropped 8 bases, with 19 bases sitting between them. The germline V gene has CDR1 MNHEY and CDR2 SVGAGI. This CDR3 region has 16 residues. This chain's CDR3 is CASSYVLGRGEKPQHF. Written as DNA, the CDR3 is TGTGCCAGCAGTTACGTACTCGGCAGGGGAGAGAAGCCCCAGCATTTT.

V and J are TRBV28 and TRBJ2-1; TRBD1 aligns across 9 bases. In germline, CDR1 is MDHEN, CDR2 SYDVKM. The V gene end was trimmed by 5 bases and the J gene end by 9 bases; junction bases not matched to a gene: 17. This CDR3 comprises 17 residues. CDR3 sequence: CASSLPILYRGHGEQFF. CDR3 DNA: TGTGCCAGCAGTCTCCCGATCCTCTACAGGGGGCACGGTGAGCAGTTCTTC.

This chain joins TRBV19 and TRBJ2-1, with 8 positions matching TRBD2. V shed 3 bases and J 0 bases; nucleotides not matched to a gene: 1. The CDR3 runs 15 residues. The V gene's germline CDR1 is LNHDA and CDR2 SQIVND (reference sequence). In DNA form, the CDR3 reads TGTGCCAGTAGTATGAGCGGGAGCTCCTACAATGAGCAGTTCTTC. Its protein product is CASSMSGSSYNEQFF.

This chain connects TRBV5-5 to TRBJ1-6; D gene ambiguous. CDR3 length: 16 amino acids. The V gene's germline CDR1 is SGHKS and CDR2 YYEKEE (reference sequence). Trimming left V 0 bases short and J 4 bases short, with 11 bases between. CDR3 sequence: CASSLVEEKYNSPLHF. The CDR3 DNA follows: TGTGCCAGCAGCTTGGTGGAGGAAAAATATAATTCACCCCTCCACTTT.

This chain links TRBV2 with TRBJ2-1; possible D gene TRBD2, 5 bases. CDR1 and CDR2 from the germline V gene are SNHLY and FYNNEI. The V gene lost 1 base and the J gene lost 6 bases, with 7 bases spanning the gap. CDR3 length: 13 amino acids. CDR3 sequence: CASSEVAGNEQFF. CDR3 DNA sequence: TGTGCCAGCAGTGAAGTTGCGGGCAATGAGCAGTTCTTC.

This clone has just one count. The CDR3 coding sequence is TGTGCCAGCAGTTACCTACGGGACACGGATTTAAGTGAGCAGTTCTTC. Amino acids: CASSYLRDTDLSEQFF. The chain uses TRBV6-6 and TRBJ2-1; tentative D call: TRBD1 (6 bases). Trimming stripped 2 bases from V and 9 bases from J, with 20 bases between. The CDR3 has 16 amino acids. Germline values: CDR1 MNHNY, CDR2 SVGAGI (reference sequence).

The CDR3 DNA reads TGTGCCAGCAGTGAAGCGGGGGGCTCCTACGAGCAGTACTTC. Translating gives CASSEAGGSYEQYF. The rearrangement uses TRBV6-1 and TRBJ2-7; D possibly corresponds to TRBD2 (6 bases). V was shortened by 0 bases and J by 0 bases, with 6 bases between the two germline ends. This CDR3 spans 14 amino acids. Germline V gene sequence: CDR1 MNHNS, CDR2 SASEGT.

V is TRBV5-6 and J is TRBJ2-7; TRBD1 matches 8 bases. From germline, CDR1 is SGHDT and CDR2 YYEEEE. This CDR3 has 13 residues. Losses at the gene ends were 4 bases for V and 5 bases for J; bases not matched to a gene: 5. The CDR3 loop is CASSRDRKDEQYF. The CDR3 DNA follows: TGTGCCAGCAGCAGGGACAGGAAAGACGAGCAGTACTTC.

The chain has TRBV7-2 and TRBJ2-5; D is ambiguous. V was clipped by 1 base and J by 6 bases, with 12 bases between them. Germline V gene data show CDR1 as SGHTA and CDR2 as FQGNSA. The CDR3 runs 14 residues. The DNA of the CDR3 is TGTGCCAGCAGCTTAGTGGGTTTAGGCAAGACCCAGTACTTC. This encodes CASSLVGLGKTQYF. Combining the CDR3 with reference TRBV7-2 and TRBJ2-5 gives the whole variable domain GAGVSQSPSNKVTEKGKDVELRCDPISGHTALYWYRQSLGQGLEFLIYFQGNSAPDKSGLPSDRFSAERTGGSVSTLTIQRTQQEDSAVYLCASSLVGLGKTQYFGPGTRLLVL.

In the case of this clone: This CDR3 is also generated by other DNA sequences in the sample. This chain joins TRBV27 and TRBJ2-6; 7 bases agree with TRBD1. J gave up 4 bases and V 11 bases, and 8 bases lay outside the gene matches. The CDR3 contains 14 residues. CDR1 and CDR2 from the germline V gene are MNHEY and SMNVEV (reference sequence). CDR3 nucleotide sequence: TGTGCCCTAAAGAGGGGGCTCGGGGCCAACGTCCTGACTTTC. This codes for CALKRGLGANVLTF.

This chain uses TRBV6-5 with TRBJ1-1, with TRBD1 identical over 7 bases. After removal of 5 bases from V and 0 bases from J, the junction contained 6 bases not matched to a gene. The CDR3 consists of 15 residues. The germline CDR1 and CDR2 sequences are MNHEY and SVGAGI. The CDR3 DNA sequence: TGTGCCAGCAGTCGACAGGGACTCATGAACACTGAAGCTTTCTTT. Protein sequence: CASSRQGLMNTEAFF.

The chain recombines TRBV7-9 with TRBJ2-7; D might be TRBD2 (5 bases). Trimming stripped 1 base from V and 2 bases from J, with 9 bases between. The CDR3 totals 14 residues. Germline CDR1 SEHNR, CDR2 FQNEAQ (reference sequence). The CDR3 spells CASSLDWEPYEQYF. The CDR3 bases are TGTGCCAGCAGCTTAGATTGGGAGCCCTACGAGCAGTACTTC.

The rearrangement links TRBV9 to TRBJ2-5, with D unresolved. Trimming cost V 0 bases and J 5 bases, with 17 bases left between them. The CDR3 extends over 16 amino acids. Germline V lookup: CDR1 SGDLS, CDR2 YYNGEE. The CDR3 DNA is TGTGCCAGCAGCGTAGGGGGTGGCGGAATTCATGAGACCCAGTACTTC. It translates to CASSVGGGGIHETQYF.